This section outlines one TCR beta chain sequence together with its context. The assay was immunoSEQ multiplex PCR, and TCRdb's table has in-frame clones only and misses some. The sample lists 200,000 to 250,000 clones; 85% to 90% were seen once. The sample is drawn from a study of blood T cell repertoires in COVID-19. Study-wide background: The origin of the acute and convalescent COVID-19 samples was the United States, Italy and Spain. T cells, B-cell-depleted T cells, or PBMCs supplied cDNA or gDNA.

Input material: peripheral blood. The sequence came from a man between 18 and 29 years old with active or convalescent COVID-19.

Written as DNA, the CDR3 is TGTGCCAGCAGACTACCCGAGACCTACGAGCAGTACTTC. It encodes CASRLPETYEQYF. This chain joins TRBV7-2 and TRBJ2-7, with D unresolved. The CDR3 spans 13 residues. Trimming removed 6 bases from V and 2 bases from J, with 11 bases in between. Germline CDR1 SGHTA, CDR2 FQGNSA.